This T cell receptor (beta chain) was sequenced in a study of T cells after yellow fever vaccination. The CDR3 covers 16 residues. CDR1 and CDR2 from the germline V gene are SGHTS and YDEGEE. Trimming removed 0 bases from V and 4 bases from J, with 14 bases in between. This clonotype appeared many times. What it binds is not known. General study points: Compared with primary, the secondary response was weaker and peaked at day 5, not 15. A small share of clonotypes appeared in both CD4 and CD8 compartments.

From the 5' RACE reads, TCRdb called clonotypes with MiXCR, one entry per CDR3 protein. The data show 120,000 or so distinct CDR3 sequences, more than 7.5% seen once. The chain links TRBV5-8 to TRBJ1-5, with D unclear. The sequencing here drew on CD8+ T cells sorted from PBMCs, taken on the day of the yellow fever booster vaccination. The sequence was collected from a man aged 18 to 30 who received the YFV17D yellow fever vaccine. The CDR3 loop is CASSLGTGLWNQPQHF. The CDR3 coding sequence is TGTGCCAGCAGCTTGGGTACTGGGCTGTGGAATCAGCCCCAGCATTTT.